This passage covers 32 T cell receptor beta chains from one sample sequenced in a study of blood T cell repertoires in COVID-19. TCRdb keeps only in-frame clones here, not all; method: immunoSEQ multiplex PCR. This table holds some 250,000 clones, around 86% found once. Sequencing used peripheral blood. These TCRs come from a woman in her 70s with active or convalescent COVID-19.

The chain joins TRBV6-5 to TRBJ1-1; 8 bases fit TRBD1. The ends lost 5 bases at V and 5 bases at J; junction bases unmatched: 7. The CDR3 is made up of 14 amino acids. Germline loops: CDR1 MNHEY, CDR2 SVGAGI. Here the CDR3 reads CASSTWTGKTEAFF. In DNA, the CDR3 is TGTGCCAGCAGTACGTGGACAGGGAAGACTGAAGCTTTCTTT.

The genes are TRBV18 and TRBJ2-1, with D maybe TRBD2 (6 bases). Deletions cut 2 bases from V and 5 bases from J, with 10 bases between. CDR3 size: 14 residues. Germline lookup yields CDR1 KGHSH and CDR2 LQKENI. The CDR3 region is CASSPGGGNNEQFF. The CDR3, as DNA: TGTGCCAGCTCACCAGGAGGCGGGAACAATGAGCAGTTCTTC.

This chain links TRBV6-5 with TRBJ1-1, with TRBD1 as a possible D gene (6 bases). The CDR3 is made up of 14 amino acids. V was cut by 7 bases and J by 0 bases, with 12 bases left in between. Germline V gene sequence: CDR1 MNHEY, CDR2 SVGAGI. The CDR3 nucleotides are TGTGCCAGCAACCAACAGGGAATGAACACTGAAGCTTTCTTT. The encoded protein is CASNQQGMNTEAFF.

The J gene is TRBJ1-2, the V gene TRBV6-2 or TRBV6-3; D not certain. V lost 2 bases to trimming and J lost 4 bases, with 8 bases between them. Germline loops: CDR1 MNHEY, CDR2 SVGEGT. The length of the CDR3 is 13 residues. The CDR3 region is CASSYGLSYGYTF. The DNA for the CDR3 is TGTGCCAGCAGTTACGGTCTGAGCTATGGCTACACCTTC.

The rearrangement links TRBV6-5 to TRBJ1-1; D not certain. The CDR3 contains 14 residues. The V and J ends lost 5 bases and 2 bases respectively, with 12 bases between them. Germline V CDR1 and CDR2: MNHEY, SVGAGI. As DNA, the CDR3 is TGTGCCAGCAGTAACGGGATTGGCAACACTGAAGCTTTCTTT. It yields the protein CASSNGIGNTEAFF.

This chain uses TRBV4-1 with TRBJ2-4, with 11 bases fitting TRBD2. The V and J ends lost 1 base and 2 bases, in that order; junction bases with no gene match: 7. Germline V lookup: CDR1 MGHRA, CDR2 YSYEKL. The CDR3 consists of 18 residues. CDR3 bases: TGCGCCAGCAGCCAAGCTCTACTAGCGGGGGAATCCAAAAACATTCAGTACTTC. Translation gives CASSQALLAGESKNIQYF.

This clone appeared a few times. This chain uses TRBV7-2 with TRBJ1-4; D unclear. The CDR3 is made up of 12 amino acids. Germline values: CDR1 SGHTA, CDR2 FQGNSA. The ends were cut back, 2 bases at V and 8 bases at J, with 6 bases in the middle. CDR3 region: CASSLLSEKLFF. The CDR3 nucleotides are TGTGCCAGCAGCTTATTAAGCGAAAAACTGTTTTTT.

The chain recombines TRBV7-2 with TRBJ2-7; 7 nucleotides match TRBD1. V was clipped by 3 bases and J by 1 base; unmatched bases: 6. The germline V gene has CDR1 SGHTA and CDR2 FQGNSA. The CDR3 length is 15 residues. CDR3 amino acids: CASSFPGDRSYEQYF. Here the CDR3 DNA reads TGTGCCAGCAGCTTTCCCGGGGACAGATCCTACGAGCAGTACTTC.

V and J are TRBV11-2 and TRBJ2-5, with TRBD2 matching 9 bases. Looked up from germline, CDR1 is SGHAT and CDR2 is FQNNGV. The CDR3 covers 16 residues. With V trimmed by 0 bases and J by 4 bases, 6 bases remained unmatched. DNA of the CDR3: TGTGCCAGCAGCTTAGATGACATAGCGGGGGTAGAGACCCAGTACTTC. Its translation: CASSLDDIAGVETQYF.

This chain connects TRBV5-4 to TRBJ1-5; D is ambiguous. CDR1 SGHNT and CDR2 YYREEE come from the germline V gene (reference sequence). CDR3 length: 13 amino acids. V was shortened by 0 bases and J by 5 bases, with 6 bases between the two germline ends. CDR3 residues: CASSLDEDQPQHF. DNA of the CDR3: TGTGCCAGCAGCTTGGACGAGGATCAGCCCCAGCATTTT.

V usage is TRBV15 and J usage is TRBJ1-4; 8 bases align to TRBD1. This CDR3 has 14 amino acids. Germline CDR1 and CDR2: LNHNV and YYDKDF (reference sequence). Germline trimming cut 0 bases from V and 15 bases from J; bases unmatched to any gene: 9. In DNA, the CDR3 is TGTGCCACCAGCAGAGATCCCGGACAGGGAAGGGTGTTTTTT. It translates to CATSRDPGQGRVFF.

The CDR3, as DNA: TGTGCCAGCAGCCAAGTCCATCGGACACCGAACTATGGCTACACCTTC. Its translation is CASSQVHRTPNYGYTF. This chain links TRBV3-1 (or the pseudogene TRBV3-2) with TRBJ1-2; a possible D gene is TRBD1 (5 bases). Between the trimmed V and J ends, which lost 1 base and 2 bases, there was a span of 14 bases. CDR3 size: 16 residues. CDR1 and CDR2 from the germline V gene are LGHDT and YNNKEL (reference sequence).

The chain employs TRBV6-5 and TRBJ1-5; TRBD1 agrees at 7 bases. CDR1 MNHEY and CDR2 SVGAGI come from the germline V gene. V was pared by 6 bases and J by 5 bases, with 7 bases of the junction left unmatched. The CDR3 spans 14 residues. CDR3 bases: TGTGCCAGCAGCCCGACAGGGCGGGATCAGCCCCAGCATTTT. Protein sequence: CASSPTGRDQPQHF.

This clone was recorded once. The gene calls are TRBV3-1 (or the pseudogene TRBV3-2) and TRBJ1-3, with D uncertain. The CDR3 has 16 residues. Germline lookup yields CDR1 LGHDT and CDR2 YNNKEL (reference sequence). Trimming pared 1 base from V and 2 bases from J, leaving 12 bases between. CDR3 loop: CASSQGRRVTGNTIYF. The CDR3 DNA sequence: TGTGCCAGCAGCCAAGGGCGGAGGGTTACTGGAAACACCATATATTTT.

The chain joins TRBV3-1 (or the pseudogene TRBV3-2) to TRBJ1-1, with 7 bases lining up with TRBD1. CDR1 LGHDT and CDR2 YNNKEL come from the germline V gene (reference sequence). The CDR3 has 16 amino acids. Unmatched junction bases numbered 5, after V lost 1 base and J lost 0 bases. CDR3 in DNA: TGTGCCAGCAGCCAAGTTGGGACAGTCTTGAACACTGAAGCTTTCTTT. Residues: CASSQVGTVLNTEAFF.

The J gene is TRBJ1-1, the V gene TRBV10-3; possibly TRBD1 for D (6 bases). The CDR3 covers 15 residues. The germline gives CDR1 ENHRY, CDR2 SYGVKD. Trimming left V 6 bases short and J 0 bases short, with 14 bases between. CDR3 in DNA: TGTGCCATCAGACCCTTGGACAGCATGAACACTGAAGCTTTCTTT. As protein: CAIRPLDSMNTEAFF.

In its sample, this clone was seen a few times. The CDR3: CASSLRRENTGELFF. DNA of the CDR3: TGTGCCAGCAGCTTACGCAGGGAGAACACCGGGGAGCTGTTTTTT. This sequence joins TRBV5-4 and TRBJ2-2; possibly TRBD1 for D (5 bases). The CDR3 is 15 residues long. Trimming pared 2 bases from V and 1 base from J, leaving 9 bases between. Germline V CDR1 and CDR2: SGHNT, YYREEE (reference sequence).

This chain links TRBV29-1 with TRBJ2-1; D could derive from TRBD1 or TRBD2 (7 bases each). Trimming shortened V by 8 bases and J by 9 bases, and 26 bases separated the two germline ends. CDR3 size: 15 residues. Germline V gives CDR1 SQVTM, CDR2 ANQGSEA. The CDR3 nucleotides read TGCAGCCTTGGGGGGGACAGTATTTCGTTCGGTGAGCAGTTCTTC. It is translated as CSLGGDSISFGEQFF.

The table lists this clone with a count of one. The J gene is TRBJ1-6, the V gene TRBV5-4; D remains ambiguous. CDR3 size: 16 residues. The V gene's germline CDR1 is SGHNT and CDR2 YYREEE (reference sequence). The V and J ends lost 3 bases and 5 bases respectively, with 15 bases between them. CDR3 sequence reads: CASSSNMGGNNSPLHF. In DNA form, the CDR3 reads TGTGCCAGCAGCTCGAATATGGGAGGGAATAATTCACCCCTCCACTTT.

The chain carries TRBV27 and TRBJ1-6, with a possible D match to TRBD1 (6 bases). The CDR3 is 14 residues long. The germline gives CDR1 MNHEY, CDR2 SMNVEV (reference sequence). V lost 6 bases and J lost 6, with 12 bases in between. In DNA form, the CDR3 reads TGTGCCAGCAGCCCCGACAGGCCTAATTCACCCCTCCACTTT. The encoded protein is CASSPDRPNSPLHF.

This clone was picked up a small number of times. This same CDR3 is encoded by further DNA sequences in the sample. V is TRBV6-5 and J is TRBJ1-2, with D unresolved. Looked up from germline, CDR1 is MNHEY and CDR2 is SVGAGI. V was cut by 0 bases and J by 7 bases, with 6 bases left in between. The CDR3 contains 12 residues. For the CDR3, the DNA is TGTGCCAGCAGTTACTCCGGTGGTGGCTACACCTTC. This sequence encodes CASSYSGGGYTF.

The J gene is TRBJ1-6, the V gene TRBV19; D unclear. Germline V gene sequence: CDR1 LNHDA, CDR2 SQIVND (reference sequence). The CDR3 loop spans 13 amino acids. Trimming shortened V by 4 bases and J by 14 bases, and 15 bases separated the two germline ends. CDR3 nucleotide sequence: TGTGCCAGTAGTAAATTAGAGCAACCATCCCTCCACTTT. It yields the protein CASSKLEQPSLHF.

V usage is TRBV5-1 and J usage is TRBJ2-1; 13 bases agree with TRBD2. In germline, CDR1 is SGHRS, CDR2 YFSETQ. CDR3 length: 16 residues. Trimming cost V 1 base and J 5 bases; bases outside gene matches: 3. CDR3 sequence: CASSLWGTSGDNEQFF. The CDR3 nucleotides are TGCGCCAGCAGCTTGTGGGGGACTAGCGGGGACAATGAGCAGTTCTTC.

This sequence joins TRBV29-1 and TRBJ2-7; D ambiguous. The CDR3 loop spans 13 amino acids. Germline values: CDR1 SQVTM, CDR2 ANQGSEA. Trimming cost V 8 bases and J 3 bases, with 17 bases left between them. The CDR3 reads CSTSQTNNYEQYF. The CDR3 nucleotides read TGCAGCACAAGTCAGACAAATAACTACGAGCAGTACTTC.

This chain connects TRBV9 to TRBJ2-5, with 13 nucleotides matching TRBD2. V dropped 3 bases and J dropped 7; count of bases not matched to a gene: 6. The CDR3 has 15 residues. From germline, CDR1 is SGDLS and CDR2 YYNGEE. CDR3 sequence (DNA): TGTGCCAGCAGCGCCCAGACTAGCGGGGGGTTGACCCAGTACTTC. Amino acids: CASSAQTSGGLTQYF.

Worth noting for this clone: One end of the junction fails to match germline, which may point to a read error. The same CDR3 also results from other DNA sequences found in this sample. The V and J genes are TRBV7-2 and TRBJ1-3, with D possibly being TRBD1 (6 bases). The V gene's germline CDR1 is SGHTA and CDR2 FQGNSA. The CDR3 length is 14 residues. Here the CDR3 reads CASSLGGPGNTIYF. For the CDR3, the DNA is TGTGCCAGCAGTTTAGGGGGGCCTGGAAACACCATATATTTT.

V is TRBV6-1 and J is TRBJ1-6, with 7 bases lining up with TRBD1. V shed 4 bases, J shed 7 bases, and the junction held 10 bases outside the gene matches. The CDR3 sequence is 16 residues long. Germline CDR1 MNHNS, CDR2 SASEGT. The CDR3: CASSATPGQTNSPLHF. The CDR3 DNA is TGTGCCAGCAGTGCTACCCCGGGACAGACCAATTCACCCCTCCACTTT.

The chain links TRBV12-3 or TRBV12-4 to TRBJ1-1, with 9 bases matching TRBD1. The J segment lost 11 bases and the V segment lost 8 bases, leaving 12 bases of the junction unmatched. The CDR3 length is 13 residues. This CDR3 is CASQGQGVTGAFF. The CDR3 nucleotides are TGTGCCAGCCAGGGACAGGGAGTAACTGGTGCTTTCTTT.

The J gene is TRBJ1-5, the V gene TRBV7-2; D is unclear. Germline loops: CDR1 SGHTA, CDR2 FQGNSA. Deletions cut 5 bases from V and 4 bases from J, with 15 bases between. CDR3 length: 15 amino acids. The CDR3 DNA is TGTGCCAGCAGCCCCTGGTTGGCAGCGAATCAGCCCCAGCATTTT. Residues: CASSPWLAANQPQHF.

The chain combines TRBV5-4 with TRBJ1-2; 10 nucleotides match TRBD1. Looked up from germline, CDR1 is SGHNT and CDR2 is YYREEE (reference sequence). The V gene end was trimmed by 2 bases and the J gene end by 5 bases; junction bases not matched to a gene: 9. The CDR3 consists of 16 residues. CDR3 region: CASSFSLGQGEYGYTF. For the CDR3, the DNA is TGTGCCAGCAGCTTTTCTCTCGGACAGGGGGAGTATGGCTACACCTTC.

The rearrangement links TRBV7-2 to TRBJ1-1, with a tentative D call TRBD1 (5 bases). The CDR3 spans 14 residues. Trimming cost V 1 base and J 7 bases, with 13 bases left between them. Germline values: CDR1 SGHTA, CDR2 FQGNSA. The CDR3 is CASSLGAAGLEAFF. The CDR3 DNA follows: TGTGCCAGCAGCTTAGGGGCGGCGGGGCTTGAAGCTTTCTTT. The full variable domain, rest sourced from reference TRBV7-2 and TRBJ1-1, is GAGVSQSPSNKVTEKGKDVELRCDPISGHTALYWYRQSLGQGLEFLIYFQGNSAPDKSGLPSDRFSAERTGGSVSTLTIQRTQQEDSAVYLCASSLGAAGLEAFFGQGTRLTVV.

The chain uses TRBV27 and TRBJ1-1; 7 nucleotides agree with TRBD1. CDR1 and CDR2 from the germline V gene are MNHEY and SMNVEV (reference sequence). The CDR3 consists of 15 residues. Trimming cost V 6 bases and J 2 bases; bases outside gene matches: 9. Here the CDR3 reads CASSKGQPLNTEAFF. The CDR3 DNA reads as TGTGCCAGCAGCAAGGGACAGCCTTTAAACACTGAAGCTTTCTTT.